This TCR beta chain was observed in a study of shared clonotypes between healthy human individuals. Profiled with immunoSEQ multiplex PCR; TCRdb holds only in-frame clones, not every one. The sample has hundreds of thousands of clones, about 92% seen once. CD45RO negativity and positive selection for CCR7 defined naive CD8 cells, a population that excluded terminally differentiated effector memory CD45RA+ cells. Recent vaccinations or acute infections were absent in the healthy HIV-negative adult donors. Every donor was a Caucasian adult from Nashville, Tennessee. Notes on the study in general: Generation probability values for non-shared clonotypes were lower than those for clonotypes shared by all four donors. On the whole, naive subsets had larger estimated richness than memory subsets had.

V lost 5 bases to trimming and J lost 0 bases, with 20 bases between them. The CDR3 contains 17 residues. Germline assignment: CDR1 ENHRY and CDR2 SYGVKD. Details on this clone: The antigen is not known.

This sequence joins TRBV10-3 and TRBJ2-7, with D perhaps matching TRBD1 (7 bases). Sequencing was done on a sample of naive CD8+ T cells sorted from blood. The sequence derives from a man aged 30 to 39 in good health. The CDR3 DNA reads TGTGCCATCAGTCGCCCGGGGGAGCAGGGGGACTCCTACGAGCAGTACTTC. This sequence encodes CAISRPGEQGDSYEQYF.